Shown below are 29 T cell receptor beta chains from a single sample sequenced in a study of vaccination and CD4 T cells after COVID-19. Treatment noted: approximately nine-day PBMC culture with coronavirus spike peptide pools or control peptides (ViraFEST assay). No antigens are known for them. Researchers used the Oncomine TCR Beta short-read assay to sequence DNA from cultured CD4+ T cells. TCRdb ran MiXCR on the PCR reads and lists one entry per CDR3 protein. The sample lists over 15,000 distinct CDR3 sequences; around 48% were seen once. The starting material was CD4+ T cells from blood, cultured in vitro, obtained before SARS-CoV-2 vaccination. These receptors came from a human donor who had recovered from COVID-19.

V is TRBV28 and J is TRBJ2-1; D assignment may be TRBD1 or TRBD2 (7 bases each). This CDR3 contains 14 residues. CDR1 and CDR2 from the germline V gene are MDHEN and SYDVKM. With 8 bases removed from V and 9 bases from J, the gap between germline ends came to 20 bases. In DNA, the CDR3 is TGTGCCAGCCAGAGAGCGGGACAGCGTAGTGAGCAGTTCTTC. This sequence encodes CASQRAGQRSEQFF.

This clonotype occurred a few times. The chain uses TRBV27 and TRBJ1-6; D gene ambiguous. The V end lost 7 bases, the J end lost 0 bases, and 10 bases lay between the germline ends. This CDR3 has 15 amino acids. Per germline, CDR1 MNHEY and CDR2 SMNVEV (reference sequence). The CDR3 coding sequence is TGTGCCAGCAAGGAGAGATCCTCCTATAATTCACCCCTCCACTTT. As protein: CASKERSSYNSPLHF.

This clonotype turned up a few times. The chain is built from TRBV5-4 and TRBJ2-7, with TRBD2 identical over 7 bases. The ends lost 4 bases at V and 6 bases at J; junction bases unmatched: 4. Germline V gene sequence: CDR1 SGHNT, CDR2 YYREEE (reference sequence). This CDR3 comprises 12 residues. The CDR3 is CASSAASGEQYF. The DNA for the CDR3 is TGTGCCAGCAGCGCCGCTAGCGGCGAGCAGTACTTC.

This chain connects TRBV2 to TRBJ1-5; no clear D gene. From germline, CDR1 is SNHLY and CDR2 FYNNEI. The CDR3 totals 14 residues. V was pared by 8 bases and J by 7 bases, with 18 bases between. The CDR3 region has the DNA TGTGCCAGCGGGCTCGTTAGCGCATTACAGCCCCAGCATTTT. Protein sequence: CASGLVSALQPQHF.

This clonotype has more than one count but fewer than ten. This CDR3 reads CASREAVVTDTQYF. CDR3 nucleotide sequence: TGTGCCAGCAGGGAGGCCGTAGTCACAGATACGCAGTATTTT. This chain uses TRBV7-2 with TRBJ2-3; perhaps TRBD2 as D (5 bases). Germline lookup yields CDR1 SGHTA and CDR2 FQGNSA. Trimming removed 6 bases from V and 2 bases from J, with 12 bases in between. This CDR3 has 14 amino acids.

The chain joins TRBV11-2 to TRBJ1-1; no clear D gene. This CDR3 has 17 amino acids. The germline V gene has CDR1 SGHAT and CDR2 FQNNGV. With 3 bases removed from V and 1 base from J, the gap between germline ends came to 18 bases. The CDR3 spells CASSFSRPGVRNTEAFF. CDR3 DNA: TGTGCCAGCAGCTTTTCCCGACCCGGGGTTAGGAACACTGAAGCTTTCTTT.

V is TRBV6-5 and J is TRBJ1-4; the D is unclear. This CDR3 region has 13 residues. CDR1 and CDR2 from the germline V gene are MNHEY and SVGAGI. V lost 0 bases and J lost 5, with 4 bases in between. CDR3 in DNA: TGTGCCAGCAGTTACTCGGGAAATGAAAAACTGTTTTTT. As protein: CASSYSGNEKLFF.

This chain links TRBV28 with TRBJ1-5; weak D call: TRBD1 (6 bases). This CDR3 is 15 amino acids long. V was pared by 4 bases and J by 1 base, with 11 bases between. Germline V gene lookup returns CDR1 MDHEN and CDR2 SYDVKM. This CDR3 reads CASSSFDRSNQPQHF. CDR3 nucleotide sequence: TGTGCCAGCAGTTCTTTTGACAGGAGCAATCAGCCCCAGCATTTT.

The chain recombines TRBV11-2 with TRBJ2-1, with TRBD2 matching over 7 bases. With 1 base clipped from V and 2 bases from J, the junction kept 5 bases outside the gene matches. The germline CDR1 and CDR2 sequences are SGHAT and FQNNGV. The CDR3 has 16 amino acids. In DNA, the CDR3 is TGTGCCAGCAGCTTAGTGGGGGGGAGGGCCTACAATGAGCAGTTCTTC. Translating it yields CASSLVGGRAYNEQFF.

The gene calls are TRBV9 and TRBJ1-5; possibly TRBD1 for D (5 bases). Deletions cut 2 bases from V and 0 bases from J, with 18 bases between. CDR1 and CDR2 (germline): SGDLS, YYNGEE. This CDR3 is built from 18 residues. The CDR3 is CASSVGHRGPYSNQPQHF. Here the CDR3 DNA reads TGTGCCAGCAGCGTGGGTCATCGGGGCCCTTATAGCAATCAGCCCCAGCATTTT. The entire variable domain, with the rest obtained from reference TRBV9 and TRBJ1-5, is as follows: DSGVTQTPKHLITATGQRVTLRCSPRSGDLSVYWYQQSLDQGLQFLIQYYNGEERAKGNILERFSAQQFPDLHSELNLSSLELGDSALYFCASSVGHRGPYSNQPQHFGDGTRLSIL.

The CDR3 loop reads CASSELAGGPGTQYF. DNA for the CDR3: TGTGCCAGCAGTGAACTAGCGGGAGGGCCGGGGACCCAGTACTTC. This chain uses TRBV2 with TRBJ2-5; TRBD2 matches at 12 bases. V shed 2 bases and J 7 bases; nucleotides not matched to a gene: 5. The CDR3 extends over 15 amino acids. Germline V CDR1 and CDR2: SNHLY, FYNNEI.

This chain links TRBV7-3 with TRBJ2-7, with D maybe TRBD1 (5 bases). The CDR3 contains 15 residues. Germline V lookup: CDR1 SGHTA, CDR2 FQGTGA. The V gene lost 2 bases and the J gene lost 6 bases, with 17 bases spanning the gap. CDR3 nucleotides: TGTGCCAGCAGCTTATTCGGACAAGGCTCAGGCGAGCAGTACTTC. Amino acid sequence: CASSLFGQGSGEQYF.

Here the CDR3 DNA reads TGTGCCAGCAGTTCCCCTCTGGGGACGGTTGGAAAACTGTTTTTT. Its translation is CASSSPLGTVGKLFF. The genes are TRBV27 and TRBJ1-4, with D possibly TRBD1 on 5 matching bases. Trimming removed 4 bases at V and 10 bases at J, with 19 bases between. The CDR3 length is 15 residues. Looked up from germline, CDR1 is MNHEY and CDR2 is SMNVEV (reference sequence).

V usage is TRBV5-4 and J usage is TRBJ1-6, with D uncertain. CDR1 SGHNT and CDR2 YYREEE come from the germline V gene (reference sequence). This CDR3 is built from 14 residues. Trimming stripped 4 bases from V and 5 bases from J, with 10 bases between. The CDR3 here is CASSPQTDNSPLHF. The CDR3 DNA follows: TGTGCCAGCAGCCCCCAGACGGATAATTCACCCCTCCACTTT.

In its sample, this clonotype was seen a few times. The V and J genes are TRBV20-1 and TRBJ2-5; tentatively, D is TRBD1 (6 bases). From germline, CDR1 is DFQATT and CDR2 SNEGSKA (reference sequence). This CDR3 has 17 amino acids. Trimming pared 0 bases from V and 5 bases from J, leaving 22 bases between. The CDR3 DNA follows: TGCAGTGCTAGAGATCTAGATAGGGTGACAGGCGGGGAGACCCAGTACTTC. Protein product: CSARDLDRVTGGETQYF.

This clonotype was seen only once. V gene TRBV19 combines with J gene TRBJ2-6; no clear D gene. CDR3 size: 15 residues. Germline values: CDR1 LNHDA, CDR2 SQIVND (reference sequence). Trimming shortened V by 3 bases and J by 2 bases, and 8 bases separated the two germline ends. The CDR3 spells CASSISQTGANVLTF. The CDR3, as DNA: TGTGCCAGTAGTATTTCTCAGACTGGGGCCAACGTCCTGACTTTC.

CDR3 sequence: CASKAGVGSNNEQFF. CDR3 sequence (DNA): TGTGCCAGCAAAGCGGGAGTTGGGAGTAACAATGAGCAGTTCTTC. J is TRBJ2-1 and V is TRBV28, with TRBD2 matching over 8 bases. This CDR3 has 15 residues. Germline values: CDR1 MDHEN, CDR2 SYDVKM. V shed 7 bases and J 5 bases; nucleotides not matched to a gene: 10. Using reference TRBV28 and TRBJ2-1 for the parts outside the CDR3, the full variable domain is DVKVTQSSRYLVKRTGEKVFLECVQDMDHENMFWYRQDPGLGLRLIYFSYDVKMKEKGDIPEGYSVSREKKERFSLILESASTNQTSMYLCASKAGVGSNNEQFFGPGTRLTVL.

Only a few counts were recorded for this clonotype. The chain links TRBV20-1 to TRBJ2-5, with 9 bases fitting TRBD2. V was pared by 2 bases and J by 5 bases, with 9 bases of the junction left unmatched. The CDR3 consists of 15 residues. In germline, CDR1 is DFQATT, CDR2 SNEGSKA (reference sequence). DNA of the CDR3: TGCAGTGCTAGACAGGGACTAGCCCGAAGTGAGACCCAGTACTTC. This gives the protein CSARQGLARSETQYF.

This clonotype was seen more than once but under ten times. The CDR3 loop is CASTQPLAGTGELFF. The CDR3 DNA is TGTGCCAGTACCCAGCCACTAGCTGGCACCGGGGAGCTGTTTTTT. V usage is TRBV19 and J usage is TRBJ2-2, with D possibly being TRBD2 (6 bases). Germline CDR1 LNHDA, CDR2 SQIVND (reference sequence). The CDR3 has 15 amino acids. Trimming pared 7 bases from V and 4 bases from J, leaving 16 bases between.

The chain couples TRBV10-3 to TRBJ2-2; D gene ambiguous. This CDR3 is 17 amino acids long. V gave up 10 bases and J gave up 0 bases, with 21 bases separating them. CDR1 is ENHRY and CDR2 is SYGVKD in the germline V gene. DNA of the CDR3: TGTGCCACCTTGGAAGTCGCAGGCCGAGCGAACACCGGGGAGCTGTTTTTT. Translated: CATLEVAGRANTGELFF.

The CDR3 DNA follows: TGTGCCAGCACCTTATGGCGGACTAGGAGACCCAATGAGCAGTTCTTC. Translated: CASTLWRTRRPNEQFF. This chain joins TRBV21-1 and TRBJ2-1; the DNA was not compared with TRBD2, the D call given in the table. TRBV21-1 is a pseudogene. The CDR3 extends over 16 amino acids.

The chain recombines TRBV7-8 with TRBJ2-7; D not resolved. V was cut by 2 bases and J by 7 bases, with 6 bases left in between. Germline-derived CDR1 and CDR2 are SGHVS and FQNEAQ. CDR3 length equals 11 residues. The CDR3, as DNA: TGTGCCAGCAGCTTACAAAATGAGCAGTACTTC. As protein: CASSLQNEQYF.

This clonotype was seen a handful of times. The CDR3 region is CSVPGQAGSYNEQFF. Here the CDR3 DNA reads TGCAGCGTACCCGGACAGGCGGGCTCCTACAATGAGCAGTTCTTC. The chain couples TRBV20-1 to TRBJ2-1; the match to TRBD1 covers 7 bases. The length of the CDR3 is 15 residues. Looked up from germline, CDR1 is DFQATT and CDR2 is SNEGSKA (reference sequence).

The rearrangement uses TRBV3-1 and TRBJ2-7; 10 bases are shared with TRBD2. Germline values: CDR1 LGHDT, CDR2 YNNKEL (reference sequence). CDR3 size: 15 residues. The V gene end was trimmed by 5 bases and the J gene end by 1 base; junction bases not matched to a gene: 5. DNA of the CDR3: TGTGCCAGCAGCGCGAGCGGGAGGGGTTCCTACGAGCAGTACTTC. Its protein product is CASSASGRGSYEQYF.

This clonotype has more than one count but fewer than ten. The chain is built from TRBV20-1 and TRBJ1-5, with TRBD1 as a possible D gene (5 bases). Trimming cost V 0 bases and J 10 bases, with 19 bases left between them. CDR3 length: 15 amino acids. Germline CDR1 is DFQATT and CDR2 is SNEGSKA (reference sequence). CDR3 region: CSAREEGRAWSPQHF. CDR3 coding DNA: TGCAGTGCTAGAGAGGAGGGGCGCGCTTGGAGCCCCCAGCATTTT.

The DNA for the CDR3 is TGTGCCAGCAGTTCCTCGGAAAGAGAGACCCAGTACTTC. Translation: CASSSSERETQYF. The chain joins TRBV6-2 or TRBV6-3 to TRBJ2-5; D is uncertain. Trimming removed 4 bases from V and 4 bases from J, with 10 bases in between. The length of the CDR3 is 13 residues. Germline V CDR1 and CDR2: MNHEY, SVGEGT.

The V call is TRBV27, the J call TRBJ2-7, with 10 bases aligning to TRBD2. The V segment lost 5 bases and the J segment 5 bases; nucleotides outside the gene matches: 9. The CDR3 has 15 residues. Germline CDR1 reads MNHEY; CDR2 reads SMNVEV (reference sequence). The chain's CDR3 is CASSTLAGAYHEQYF. The CDR3 DNA sequence: TGTGCCAGCAGTACCCTAGCGGGAGCCTACCACGAGCAGTACTTC.

This clonotype showed up just a few times. The chain links TRBV12-3 or TRBV12-4 to TRBJ1-6, with no clear D. The V and J ends lost 6 bases and 6 bases respectively, with 9 bases between them. The CDR3 is 13 residues long. The DNA for the CDR3 is TGTGCCAGCAGCAGGTTGCGTAATTCACCCCTCCACTTT. It is translated as CASSRLRNSPLHF.

The chain combines TRBV7-2 with TRBJ2-7; 8 nucleotides match TRBD2. This CDR3 has 15 residues. Trimming removed 2 bases from V and 3 bases from J; junction bases left unmatched: 6. The germline V gene encodes CDR1 SGHTA and CDR2 FQGNSA. This chain's CDR3 is CASSLIQRESYEQYF. In DNA form, the CDR3 reads TGTGCCAGCAGCTTAATCCAGCGGGAGAGCTACGAGCAGTACTTC.